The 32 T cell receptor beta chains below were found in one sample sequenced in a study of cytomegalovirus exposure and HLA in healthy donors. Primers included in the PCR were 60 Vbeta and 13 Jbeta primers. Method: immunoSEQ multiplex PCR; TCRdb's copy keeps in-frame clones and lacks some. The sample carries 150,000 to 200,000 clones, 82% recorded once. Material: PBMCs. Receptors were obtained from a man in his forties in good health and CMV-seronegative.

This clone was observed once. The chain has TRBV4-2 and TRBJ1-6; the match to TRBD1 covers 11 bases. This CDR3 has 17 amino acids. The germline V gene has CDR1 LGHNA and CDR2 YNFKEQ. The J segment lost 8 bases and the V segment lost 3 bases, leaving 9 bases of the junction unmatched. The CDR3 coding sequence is TGTGCCAGCAGCCAGTCCCCCGGACAGGGGGCGGATTCACCCCTCCACTTT. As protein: CASSQSPGQGADSPLHF.

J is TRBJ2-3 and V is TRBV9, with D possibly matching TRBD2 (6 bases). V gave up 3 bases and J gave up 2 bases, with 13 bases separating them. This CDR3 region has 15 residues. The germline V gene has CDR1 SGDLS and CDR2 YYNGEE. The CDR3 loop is CASSAKRVFTDTQYF. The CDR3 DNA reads TGTGCCAGCAGCGCCAAGCGGGTCTTCACAGATACGCAGTATTTT.

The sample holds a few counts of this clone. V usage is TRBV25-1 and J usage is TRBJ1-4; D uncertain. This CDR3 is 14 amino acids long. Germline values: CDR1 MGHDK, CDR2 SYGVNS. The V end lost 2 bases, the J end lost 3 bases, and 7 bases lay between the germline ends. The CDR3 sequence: CASSETDPNEKLFF. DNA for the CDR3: TGTGCCAGCAGTGAAACAGACCCTAATGAAAAACTGTTTTTT.

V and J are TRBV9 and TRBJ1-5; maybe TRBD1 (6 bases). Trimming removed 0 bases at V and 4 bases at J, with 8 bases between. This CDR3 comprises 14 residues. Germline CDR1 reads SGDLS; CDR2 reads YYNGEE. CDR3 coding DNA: TGTGCCAGCAGCGTAGAGGGACAAAATCAGCCCCAGCATTTT. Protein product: CASSVEGQNQPQHF.

CDR3 residues: CASSLKTGRREKLFF. In DNA, the CDR3 is TGTGCCAGCAGTTTGAAAACAGGACGACGAGAAAAACTGTTTTTT. This chain links TRBV28 with TRBJ1-4; weak D call: TRBD1 (5 bases). CDR1 and CDR2 (germline): MDHEN, SYDVKM. The V gene lost 3 bases and the J gene lost 8 bases, with 16 bases spanning the gap. This CDR3 has 15 residues.

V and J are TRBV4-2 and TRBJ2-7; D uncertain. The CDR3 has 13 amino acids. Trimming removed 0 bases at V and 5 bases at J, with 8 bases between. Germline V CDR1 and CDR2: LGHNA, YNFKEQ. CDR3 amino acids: CASSQEHHHEQYF. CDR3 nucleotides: TGTGCCAGCAGCCAAGAACACCACCACGAGCAGTACTTC.

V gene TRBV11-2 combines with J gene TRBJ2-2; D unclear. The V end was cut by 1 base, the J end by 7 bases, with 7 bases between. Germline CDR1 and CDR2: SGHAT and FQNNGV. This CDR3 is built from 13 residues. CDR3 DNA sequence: TGTGCCAGCAGCTTAGGCGAAAACGGGGAGCTGTTTTTT. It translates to CASSLGENGELFF.

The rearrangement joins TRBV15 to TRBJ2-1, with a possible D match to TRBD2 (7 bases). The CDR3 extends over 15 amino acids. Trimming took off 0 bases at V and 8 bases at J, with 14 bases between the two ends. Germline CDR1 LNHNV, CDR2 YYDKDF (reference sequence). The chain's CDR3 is CATSRDRGGWDEQFF. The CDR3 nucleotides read TGTGCCACCAGCAGAGACCGCGGGGGCTGGGATGAGCAGTTCTTC.

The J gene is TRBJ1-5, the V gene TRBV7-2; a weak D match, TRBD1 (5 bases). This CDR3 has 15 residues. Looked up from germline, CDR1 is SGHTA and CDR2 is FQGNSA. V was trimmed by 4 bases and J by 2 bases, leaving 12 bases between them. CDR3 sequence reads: CASSWGGQGNQPQHF. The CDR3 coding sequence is TGTGCCAGCAGCTGGGGTGGACAAGGCAATCAGCCCCAGCATTTT.

CDR3 amino acids: CASRSGGSGERGEKLFF. The DNA for the CDR3 is TGTGCCAGCAGGTCCGGGGGGTCGGGGGAGAGAGGTGAAAAACTGTTTTTT. The chain is built from TRBV2 and TRBJ1-4; possibly TRBD1 for D (5 bases). The germline V and J ends were trimmed by 6 bases and 7 bases, with 24 bases remaining between them. The germline CDR1 and CDR2 sequences are SNHLY and FYNNEI. The CDR3 extends over 17 amino acids.

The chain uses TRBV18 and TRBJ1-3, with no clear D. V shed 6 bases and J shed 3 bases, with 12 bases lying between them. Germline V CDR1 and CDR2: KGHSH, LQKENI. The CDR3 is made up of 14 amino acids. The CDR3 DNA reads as TGTGCCAGCTCCCCTTCGGTGGTTGGAAACACCATATATTTT. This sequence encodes CASSPSVVGNTIYF. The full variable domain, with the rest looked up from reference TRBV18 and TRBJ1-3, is NAGVMQNPRHLVRRRGQEARLRCSPMKGHSHVYWYRQLPEEGLKFMVYLQKENIIDESGMPKERFSAEFPKEGPSILRIQQVVRGDSAAYFCASSPSVVGNTIYFGEGSWLTVV.

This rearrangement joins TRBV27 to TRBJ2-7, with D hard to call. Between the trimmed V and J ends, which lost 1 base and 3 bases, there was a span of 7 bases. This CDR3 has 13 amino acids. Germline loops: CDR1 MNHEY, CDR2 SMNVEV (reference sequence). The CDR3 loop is CASSLYLDYEQYF. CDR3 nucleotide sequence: TGTGCCAGCAGTTTATATTTAGACTACGAGCAGTACTTC.

The CDR3 bases are TGCAGCGTTGTCCCCCAGACAGGGGGCTTTGGCTACACCTTC. It is translated as CSVVPQTGGFGYTF. The chain combines TRBV29-1 with TRBJ1-2, with 10 bases fitting TRBD1. The V gene's germline CDR1 is SQVTM and CDR2 ANQGSEA. CDR3 length equals 14 residues. V lost 4 bases to trimming and J lost 7 bases; unmatched junction nucleotides: 9.

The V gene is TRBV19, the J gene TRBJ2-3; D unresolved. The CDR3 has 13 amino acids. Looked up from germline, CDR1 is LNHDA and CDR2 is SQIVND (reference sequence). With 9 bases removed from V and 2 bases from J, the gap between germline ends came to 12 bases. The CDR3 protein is CASKQENTDTQYF. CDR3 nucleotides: TGTGCCAGCAAACAAGAAAACACAGATACGCAGTATTTT.

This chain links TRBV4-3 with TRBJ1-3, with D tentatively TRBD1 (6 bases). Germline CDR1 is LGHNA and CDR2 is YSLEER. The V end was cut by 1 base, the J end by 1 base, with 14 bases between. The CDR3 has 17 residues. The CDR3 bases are TGCGCCAGCAGCCAAGTATCGACAGGACCGTCTGGAAACACCATATATTTT. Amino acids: CASSQVSTGPSGNTIYF.

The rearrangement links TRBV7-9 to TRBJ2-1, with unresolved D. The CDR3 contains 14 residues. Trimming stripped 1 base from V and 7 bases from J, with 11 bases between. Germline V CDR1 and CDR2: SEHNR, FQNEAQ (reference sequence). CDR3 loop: CASSLELSSNEQFF. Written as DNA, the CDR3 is TGTGCCAGCAGCTTAGAGTTATCCAGTAATGAGCAGTTCTTC.

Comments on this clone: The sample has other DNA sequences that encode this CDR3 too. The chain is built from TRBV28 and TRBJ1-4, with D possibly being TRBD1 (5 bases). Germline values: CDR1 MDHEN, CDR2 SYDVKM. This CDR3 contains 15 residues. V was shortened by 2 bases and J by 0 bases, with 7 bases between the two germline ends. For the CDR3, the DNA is TGTGCCAGCAGTTTAGGAGGGGCAACTAATGAAAAACTGTTTTTT. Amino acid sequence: CASSLGGATNEKLFF.

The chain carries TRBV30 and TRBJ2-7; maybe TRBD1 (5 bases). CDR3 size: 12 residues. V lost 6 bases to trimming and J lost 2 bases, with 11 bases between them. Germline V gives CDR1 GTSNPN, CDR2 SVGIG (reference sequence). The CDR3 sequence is CACRGRTYEQYF. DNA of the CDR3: TGTGCCTGTAGGGGCCGCACCTACGAGCAGTACTTC.

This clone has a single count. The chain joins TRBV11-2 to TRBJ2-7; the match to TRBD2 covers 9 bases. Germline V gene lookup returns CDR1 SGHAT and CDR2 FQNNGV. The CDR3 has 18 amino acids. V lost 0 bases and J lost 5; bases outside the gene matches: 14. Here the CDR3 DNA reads TGTGCCAGCAGCTTAGAACCCCAGCTAGCGGGGAATCTAAACGAGCAGTACTTC. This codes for CASSLEPQLAGNLNEQYF. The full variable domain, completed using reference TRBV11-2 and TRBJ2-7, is EAGVAQSPRYKIIEKRQSVAFWCNPISGHATLYWYQQILGQGPKLLIQFQNNGVVDDSQLPKDRFSAERLKGVDSTLKIQPAKLEDSAVYLCASSLEPQLAGNLNEQYFGPGTRLTVT.

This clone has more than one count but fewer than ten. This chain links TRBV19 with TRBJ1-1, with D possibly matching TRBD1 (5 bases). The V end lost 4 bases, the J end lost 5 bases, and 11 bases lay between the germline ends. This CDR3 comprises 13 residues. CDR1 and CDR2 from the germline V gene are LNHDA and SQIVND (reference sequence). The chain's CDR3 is CASSNRGMTEAFF. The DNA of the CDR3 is TGTGCCAGTAGTAATCGGGGGATGACTGAAGCTTTCTTT.

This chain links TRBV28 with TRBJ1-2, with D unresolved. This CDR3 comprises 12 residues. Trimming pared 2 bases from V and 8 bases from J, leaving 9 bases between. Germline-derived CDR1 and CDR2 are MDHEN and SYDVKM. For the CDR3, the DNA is TGTGCCAGCAGTTTAGTACAGTCGGGCTACACCTTC. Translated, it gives CASSLVQSGYTF.

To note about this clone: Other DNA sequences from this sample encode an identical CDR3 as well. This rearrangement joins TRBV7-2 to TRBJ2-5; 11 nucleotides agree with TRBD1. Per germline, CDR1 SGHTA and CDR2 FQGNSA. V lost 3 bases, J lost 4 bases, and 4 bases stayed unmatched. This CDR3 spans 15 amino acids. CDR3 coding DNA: TGTGCCAGCAGCTTGGGGACAGGGGGGCGAGAGACCCAGTACTTC. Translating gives CASSLGTGGRETQYF. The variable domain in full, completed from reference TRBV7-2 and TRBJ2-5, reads GAGVSQSPSNKVTEKGKDVELRCDPISGHTALYWYRQSLGQGLEFLIYFQGNSAPDKSGLPSDRFSAERTGGSVSTLTIQRTQQEDSAVYLCASSLGTGGRETQYFGPGTRLLVL.

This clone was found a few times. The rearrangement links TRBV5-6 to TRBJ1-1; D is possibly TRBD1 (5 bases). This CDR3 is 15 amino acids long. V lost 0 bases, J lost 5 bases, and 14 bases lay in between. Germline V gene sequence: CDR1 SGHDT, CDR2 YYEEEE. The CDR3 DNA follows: TGTGCCAGCAGCTTGGCGGGGGGAGGTAAAACTGAAGCTTTCTTT. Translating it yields CASSLAGGGKTEAFF.

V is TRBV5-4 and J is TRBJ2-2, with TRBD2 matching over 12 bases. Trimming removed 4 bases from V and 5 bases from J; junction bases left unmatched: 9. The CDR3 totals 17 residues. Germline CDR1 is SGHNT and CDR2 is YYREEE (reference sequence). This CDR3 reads CASSTGKGTSGTGELFF. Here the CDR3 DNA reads TGTGCCAGCAGCACGGGGAAGGGGACTAGCGGGACCGGGGAGCTGTTTTTT.

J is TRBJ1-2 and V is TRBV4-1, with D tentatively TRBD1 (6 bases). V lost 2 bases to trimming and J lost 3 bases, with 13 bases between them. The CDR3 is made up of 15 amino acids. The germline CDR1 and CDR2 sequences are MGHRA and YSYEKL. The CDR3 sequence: CASSQFTRTDYGYTF. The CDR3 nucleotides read TGCGCCAGCAGCCAATTTACCAGGACAGACTATGGCTACACCTTC.

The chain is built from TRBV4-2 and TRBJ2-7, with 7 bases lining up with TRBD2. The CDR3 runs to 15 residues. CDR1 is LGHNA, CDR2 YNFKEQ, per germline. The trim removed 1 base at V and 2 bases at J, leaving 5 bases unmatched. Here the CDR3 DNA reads TGTGCCAGCAGCCAAGTCGGGGGGAGGACCTACGAGCAGTACTTC. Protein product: CASSQVGGRTYEQYF.

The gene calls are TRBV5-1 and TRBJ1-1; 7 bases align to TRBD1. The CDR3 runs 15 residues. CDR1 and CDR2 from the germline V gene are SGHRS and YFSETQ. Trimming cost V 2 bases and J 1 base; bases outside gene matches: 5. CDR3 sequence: CASSFQGGANTEAFF. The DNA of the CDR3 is TGCGCCAGCAGCTTTCAAGGGGGCGCGAACACTGAAGCTTTCTTT.

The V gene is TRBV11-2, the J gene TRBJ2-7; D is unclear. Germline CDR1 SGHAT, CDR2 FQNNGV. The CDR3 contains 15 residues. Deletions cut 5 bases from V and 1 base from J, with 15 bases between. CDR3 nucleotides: TGTGCCAGCAGCCCGCAGGCCCTTAGGTCCTACGAGCAGTACTTC. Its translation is CASSPQALRSYEQYF.

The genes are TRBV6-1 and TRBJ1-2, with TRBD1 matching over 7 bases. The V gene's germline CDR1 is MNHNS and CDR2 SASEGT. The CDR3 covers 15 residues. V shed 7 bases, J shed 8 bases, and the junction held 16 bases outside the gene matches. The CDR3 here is CASMRTGTLSGGYTF. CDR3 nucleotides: TGTGCCAGCATGAGGACAGGCACGTTATCGGGCGGCTACACCTTC.

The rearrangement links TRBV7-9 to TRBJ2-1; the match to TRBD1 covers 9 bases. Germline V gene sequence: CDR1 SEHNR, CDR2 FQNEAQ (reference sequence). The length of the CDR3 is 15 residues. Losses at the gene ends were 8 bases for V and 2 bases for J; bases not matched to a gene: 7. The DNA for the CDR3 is TGTGCCAGCCCTGGACAGGGGACCCCCTACAATGAGCAGTTCTTC. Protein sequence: CASPGQGTPYNEQFF.

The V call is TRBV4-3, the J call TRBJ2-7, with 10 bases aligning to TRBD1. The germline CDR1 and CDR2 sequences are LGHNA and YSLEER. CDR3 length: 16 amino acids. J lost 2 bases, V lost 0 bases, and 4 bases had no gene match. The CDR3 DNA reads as TGCGCCAGCAGCCAAGAACTAGGACAGGGGGCCTACGAGCAGTACTTC. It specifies CASSQELGQGAYEQYF.

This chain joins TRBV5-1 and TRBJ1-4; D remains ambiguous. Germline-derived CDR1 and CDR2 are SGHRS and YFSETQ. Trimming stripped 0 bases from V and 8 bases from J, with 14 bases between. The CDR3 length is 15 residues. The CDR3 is CASSLVAGLKEKLFF. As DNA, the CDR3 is TGCGCCAGCAGCTTGGTGGCAGGATTGAAGGAAAAACTGTTTTTT.